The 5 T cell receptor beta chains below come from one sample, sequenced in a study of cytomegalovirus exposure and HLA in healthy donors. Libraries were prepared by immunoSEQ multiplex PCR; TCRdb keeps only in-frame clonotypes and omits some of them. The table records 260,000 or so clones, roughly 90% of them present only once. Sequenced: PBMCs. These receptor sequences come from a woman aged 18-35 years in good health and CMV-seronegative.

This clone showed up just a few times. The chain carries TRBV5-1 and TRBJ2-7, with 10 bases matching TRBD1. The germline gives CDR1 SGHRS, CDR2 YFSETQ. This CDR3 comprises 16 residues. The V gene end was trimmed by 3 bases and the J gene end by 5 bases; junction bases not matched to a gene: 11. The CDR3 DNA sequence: TGCGCCAGCAGCTCGGCTTCTCCGGGACAGGGGCACGAGCAGTACTTC. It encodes CASSSASPGQGHEQYF.

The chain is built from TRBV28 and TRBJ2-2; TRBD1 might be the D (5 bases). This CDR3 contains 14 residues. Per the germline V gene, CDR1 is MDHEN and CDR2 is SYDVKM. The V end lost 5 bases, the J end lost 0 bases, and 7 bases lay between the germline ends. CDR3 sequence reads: CASSTTANTGELFF. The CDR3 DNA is TGTGCCAGCAGTACGACAGCGAACACCGGGGAGCTGTTTTTT.

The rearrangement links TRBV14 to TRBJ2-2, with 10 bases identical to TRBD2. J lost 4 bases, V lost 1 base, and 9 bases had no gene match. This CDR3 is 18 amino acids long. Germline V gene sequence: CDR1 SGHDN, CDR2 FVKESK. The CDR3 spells CASSQVLAGVKGTGELFF. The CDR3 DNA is TGTGCCAGCAGCCAAGTGCTAGCGGGGGTGAAGGGCACCGGGGAGCTGTTTTTT.

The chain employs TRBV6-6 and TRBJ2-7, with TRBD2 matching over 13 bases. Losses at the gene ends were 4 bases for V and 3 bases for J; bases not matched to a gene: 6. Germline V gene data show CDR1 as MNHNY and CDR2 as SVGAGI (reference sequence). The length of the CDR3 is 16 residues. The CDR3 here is CASSFLLAGGHYEQYF. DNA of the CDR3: TGTGCCAGCAGTTTCCTACTAGCGGGGGGGCACTACGAGCAGTACTTC.

The CDR3 region is CATSRGGANVLTF. The CDR3 coding sequence is TGTGCCACCTCTCGGGGAGGGGCCAACGTCCTGACTTTC. The genes are TRBV15 and TRBJ2-6, with D possibly being TRBD2 (5 bases). CDR3 length: 13 amino acids. Germline V gene sequence: CDR1 LNHNV, CDR2 YYDKDF (reference sequence). The V and J ends lost 8 bases and 4 bases respectively, with 9 bases between them.